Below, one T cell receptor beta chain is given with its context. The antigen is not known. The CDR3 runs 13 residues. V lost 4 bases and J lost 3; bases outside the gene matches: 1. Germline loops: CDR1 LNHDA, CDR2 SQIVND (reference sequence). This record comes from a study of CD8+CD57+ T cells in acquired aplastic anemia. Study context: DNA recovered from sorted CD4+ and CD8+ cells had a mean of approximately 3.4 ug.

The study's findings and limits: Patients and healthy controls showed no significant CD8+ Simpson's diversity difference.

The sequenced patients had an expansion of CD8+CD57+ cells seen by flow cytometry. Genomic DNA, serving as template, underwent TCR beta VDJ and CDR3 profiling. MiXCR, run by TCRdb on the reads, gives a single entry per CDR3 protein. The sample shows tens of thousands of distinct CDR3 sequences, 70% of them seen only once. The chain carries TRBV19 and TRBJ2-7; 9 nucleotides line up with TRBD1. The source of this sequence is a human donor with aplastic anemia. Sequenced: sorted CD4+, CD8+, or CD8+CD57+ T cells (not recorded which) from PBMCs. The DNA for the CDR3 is TGTGCCAGTAGTACGGACAGGGGCTACGAGCAGTACTTC. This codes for CASSTDRGYEQYF.